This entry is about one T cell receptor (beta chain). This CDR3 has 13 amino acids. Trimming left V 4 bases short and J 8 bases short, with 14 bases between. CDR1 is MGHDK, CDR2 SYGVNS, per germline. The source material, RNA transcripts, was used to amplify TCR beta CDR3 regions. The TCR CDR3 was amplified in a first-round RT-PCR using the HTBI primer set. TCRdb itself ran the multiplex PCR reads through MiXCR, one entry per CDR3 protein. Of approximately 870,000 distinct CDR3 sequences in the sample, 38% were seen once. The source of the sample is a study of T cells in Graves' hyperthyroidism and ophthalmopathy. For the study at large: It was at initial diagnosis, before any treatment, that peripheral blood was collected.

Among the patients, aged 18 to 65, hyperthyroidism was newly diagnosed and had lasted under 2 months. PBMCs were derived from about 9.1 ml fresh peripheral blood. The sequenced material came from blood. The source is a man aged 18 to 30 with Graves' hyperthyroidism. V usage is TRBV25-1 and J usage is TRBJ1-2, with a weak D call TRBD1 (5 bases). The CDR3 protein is CASSVGAARGYTF. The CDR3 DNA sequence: TGTGCCAGCAGTGTTGGGGCAGCGAGGGGCTACACCTTC.